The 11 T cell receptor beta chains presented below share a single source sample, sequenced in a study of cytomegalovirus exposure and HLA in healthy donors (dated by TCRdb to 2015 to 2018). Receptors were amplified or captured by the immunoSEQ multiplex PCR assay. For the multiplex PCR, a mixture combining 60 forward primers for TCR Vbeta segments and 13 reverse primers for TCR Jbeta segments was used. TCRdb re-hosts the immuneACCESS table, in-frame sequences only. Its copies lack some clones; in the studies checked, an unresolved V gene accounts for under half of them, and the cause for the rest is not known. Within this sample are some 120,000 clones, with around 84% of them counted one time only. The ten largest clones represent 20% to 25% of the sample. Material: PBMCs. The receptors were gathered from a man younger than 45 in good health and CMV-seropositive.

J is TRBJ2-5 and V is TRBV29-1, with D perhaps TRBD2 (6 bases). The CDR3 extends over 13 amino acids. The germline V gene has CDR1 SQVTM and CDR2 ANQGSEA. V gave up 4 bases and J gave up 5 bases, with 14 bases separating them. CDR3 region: CSVVRGNFETQYF. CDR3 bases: TGCAGCGTTGTCCGGGGGAACTTTGAGACCCAGTACTTC.

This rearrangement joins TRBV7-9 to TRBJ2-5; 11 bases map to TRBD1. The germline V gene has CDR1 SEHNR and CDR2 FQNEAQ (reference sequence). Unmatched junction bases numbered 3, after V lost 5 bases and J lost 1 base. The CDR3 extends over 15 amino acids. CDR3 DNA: TGTGCCAGCAGCGCGGGGACAGGGGGCCAAGAGACCCAGTACTTC. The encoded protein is CASSAGTGGQETQYF. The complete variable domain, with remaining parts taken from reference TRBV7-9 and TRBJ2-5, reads DTGVSQNPRHKITKRGQNVTFRCDPISEHNRLYWYRQTLGQGPEFLTYFQNEAQLEKSRLLSDRFSAERPKGSFSTLEIQRTEQGDSAMYLCASSAGTGGQETQYFGPGTRLLVL.

The CDR3 spells CASSEISGSPLHF. The CDR3 DNA follows: TGTGCCAGCAGTGAAATTTCGGGTTCACCCCTCCACTTT. The V and J genes are TRBV2 and TRBJ1-6; D is undetermined. Per germline, CDR1 SNHLY and CDR2 FYNNEI. This CDR3 comprises 13 residues. Between the trimmed V and J ends, which lost 2 bases and 9 bases, there was a span of 8 bases.

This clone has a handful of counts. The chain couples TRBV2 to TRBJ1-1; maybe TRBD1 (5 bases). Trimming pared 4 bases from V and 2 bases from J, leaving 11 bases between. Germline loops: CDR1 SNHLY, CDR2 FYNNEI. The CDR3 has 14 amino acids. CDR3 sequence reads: CASSVTAINTEAFF. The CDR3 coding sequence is TGTGCCAGCAGTGTGACAGCCATAAACACTGAAGCTTTCTTT.

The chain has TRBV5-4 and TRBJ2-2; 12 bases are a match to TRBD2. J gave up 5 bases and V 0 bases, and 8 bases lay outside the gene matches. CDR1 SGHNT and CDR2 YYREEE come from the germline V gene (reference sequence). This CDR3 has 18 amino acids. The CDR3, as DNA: TGTGCCAGCAGCTTGGGGGGCCTAGCGGGGGGGACTACCGGGGAGCTGTTTTTT. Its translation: CASSLGGLAGGTTGELFF.

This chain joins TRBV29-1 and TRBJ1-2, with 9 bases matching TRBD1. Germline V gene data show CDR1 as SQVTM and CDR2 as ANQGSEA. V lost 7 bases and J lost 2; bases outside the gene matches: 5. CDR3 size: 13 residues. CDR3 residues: CSAGDRANYGYTF. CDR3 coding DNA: TGCAGCGCCGGGGACAGGGCGAACTATGGCTACACCTTC.

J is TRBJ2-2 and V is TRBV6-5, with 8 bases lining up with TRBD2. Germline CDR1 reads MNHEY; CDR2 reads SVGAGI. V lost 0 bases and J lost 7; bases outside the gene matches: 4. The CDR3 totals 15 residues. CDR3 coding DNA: TGTGCCAGCAGTTACTCCACGGGGGGGTTCGGGGAGCTGTTTTTT. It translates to CASSYSTGGFGELFF.

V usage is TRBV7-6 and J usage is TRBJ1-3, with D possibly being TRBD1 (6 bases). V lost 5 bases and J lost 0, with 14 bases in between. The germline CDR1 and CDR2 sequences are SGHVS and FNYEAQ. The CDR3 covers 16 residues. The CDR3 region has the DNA TGTGCCAGCAGCGGGGGGGCGTTATCCTCTGGAAACACCATATATTTT. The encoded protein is CASSGGALSSGNTIYF. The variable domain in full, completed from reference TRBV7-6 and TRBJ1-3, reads GAGVSQSPRYKVTKRGQDVALRCDPISGHVSLYWYRQALGQGPEFLTYFNYEAQQDKSGLPNDRFSAERPEGSISTLTIQRTEQRDSAMYRCASSGGALSSGNTIYFGEGSWLTVV.

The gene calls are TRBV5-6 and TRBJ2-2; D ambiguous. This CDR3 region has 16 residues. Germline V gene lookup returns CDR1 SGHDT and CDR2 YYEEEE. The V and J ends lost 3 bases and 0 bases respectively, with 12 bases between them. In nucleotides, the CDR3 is TGTGCCAGCAGCTCGTCCTTCGGGTCGAACACCGGGGAGCTGTTTTTT. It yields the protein CASSSSFGSNTGELFF.

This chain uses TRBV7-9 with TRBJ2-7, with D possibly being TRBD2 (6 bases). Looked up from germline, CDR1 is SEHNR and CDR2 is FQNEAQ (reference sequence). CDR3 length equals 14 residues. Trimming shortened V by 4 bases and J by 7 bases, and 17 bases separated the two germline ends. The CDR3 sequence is CASSSQEGWGEQYV. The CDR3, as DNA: TGTGCCAGCAGCTCCCAGGAGGGGTGGGGAGAGCAGTACGTC.

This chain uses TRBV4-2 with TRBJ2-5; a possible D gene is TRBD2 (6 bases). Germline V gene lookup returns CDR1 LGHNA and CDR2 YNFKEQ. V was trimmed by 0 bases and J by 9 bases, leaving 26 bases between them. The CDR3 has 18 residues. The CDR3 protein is CASSQEGSLAPVPVAQYF. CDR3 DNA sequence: TGTGCCAGCAGCCAAGAGGGGTCCCTAGCGCCCGTACCTGTGGCCCAGTACTTC.